This TCR beta chain was recorded in a study of PD-L1 blockade in urothelial cancer. Study information: Each blood sample yielded a median of about 150,000 T cells.

This CDR3 is built from 13 residues. V was trimmed by 5 bases and J by 6 bases, leaving 12 bases between them. The germline CDR1 and CDR2 sequences are MNHNS and SASEGT. The cohort comprised individuals with locally advanced or metastatic urothelial carcinoma. Sequencing was performed with immunoSEQ multiplex PCR; in TCRdb, only in-frame clones are kept and a portion is missing. The sample gives 11,000 to 15,000 clones, 88% of which show up once; roughly 15% is in the top ten. This clone was counted a single time. The sample was PBMCs, taken around atezolizumab (anti-PD-L1) treatment. V is TRBV6-1 and J is TRBJ2-3, with D possibly being TRBD2 (5 bases). The TCR was taken from a man between 65 and 85 years old with urothelial cancer. The CDR3 region has the DNA TGTGCCAGCAGTTTATCGCTAGCTGATACGCAGTATTTT. As protein: CASSLSLADTQYF.